The 5 T cell receptor beta chains presented below share a single source sample, sequenced in a study of T cell changes during pregnancy in multiple sclerosis. This table comes from immunoSEQ multiplex PCR, and its TCRdb copy is limited to in-frame clones, with some not included. The sample shows under 65,000 clones, 92% of them seen only once. This specimen consisted of CD4+ T cells from peripheral blood mononuclear cells, obtained after pregnancy. The receptor set was obtained from a female donor with multiple sclerosis, enrolled in a pregnancy study.

The CDR3 nucleotides read TGTGCCTGGAGTGTTAGTGGGACAGGCAGTCAGCCCCAGCATTTT. Protein sequence: CAWSVSGTGSQPQHF. The J gene is TRBJ1-5, the V gene TRBV30; 8 bases fit TRBD1. The V segment lost 0 bases and the J segment 6 bases; nucleotides outside the gene matches: 7. This CDR3 is built from 15 residues. Germline values: CDR1 GTSNPN, CDR2 SVGIG (reference sequence). Together with reference TRBV30 and TRBJ1-5, the CDR3 gives the full variable domain: SQTIHQWPATLVQPVGSPLSLECTVEGTSNPNLYWYRQAAGRGLQLLFYSVGIGQISSEVPQNLSASRPQDRQFILSSKKLLLSDSGFYLCAWSVSGTGSQPQHFGDGTRLSIL.

The rearrangement joins TRBV18 to TRBJ1-4, with 7 bases identical to TRBD1. Germline V gene sequence: CDR1 KGHSH, CDR2 LQKENI. The CDR3 contains 15 residues. V shed 0 bases and J 4 bases; nucleotides not matched to a gene: 2. The CDR3: CASSPPTGINEKLFF. The CDR3 DNA sequence: TGTGCCAGCTCACCACCGACAGGGATTAATGAAAAACTGTTTTTT. The whole variable domain, remainder taken from reference TRBV18 and TRBJ1-4, is NAGVMQNPRHLVRRRGQEARLRCSPMKGHSHVYWYRQLPEEGLKFMVYLQKENIIDESGMPKERFSAEFPKEGPSILRIQQVVRGDSAAYFCASSPPTGINEKLFFGSGTQLSVL.

This chain links TRBV30 with TRBJ2-7; D is possibly TRBD2 (5 bases). The V end was cut by 8 bases, the J end by 2 bases, with 19 bases between. The V gene's germline CDR1 is GTSNPN and CDR2 SVGIG (reference sequence). The CDR3 is 14 residues long. CDR3 region: CARNSGAGTYEQYF. The CDR3 nucleotides are TGTGCCCGGAATTCGGGCGCGGGCACCTACGAGCAGTACTTC. The full variable domain, in which reference TRBV30 and TRBJ2-7 provide the parts outside the CDR3, is SQTIHQWPATLVQPVGSPLSLECTVEGTSNPNLYWYRQAAGRGLQLLFYSVGIGQISSEVPQNLSASRPQDRQFILSSKKLLLSDSGFYLCARNSGAGTYEQYFGPGTRLTVT.

The chain employs TRBV7-3 and TRBJ1-2; D not resolved. Germline V lookup: CDR1 SGHTA, CDR2 FQGTGA. V was pared by 2 bases and J by 6 bases, with 10 bases between. The CDR3 covers 13 residues. The CDR3 nucleotides read TGTGCCAGCAGCTTAGTGGCGGGGAATGGCTACACCTTC. Its translation is CASSLVAGNGYTF.

V usage is TRBV6-5 and J usage is TRBJ1-3, with D maybe TRBD1 (6 bases). Per germline, CDR1 MNHEY and CDR2 SVGAGI. The CDR3 runs 15 residues. Trimming removed 6 bases at V and 2 bases at J, with 14 bases between. The CDR3 coding sequence is TGTGCCAGCAGACCATCAGGGGACCCTGGAAACACCATATATTTT. Its protein is CASRPSGDPGNTIYF.